This passage covers 28 T cell receptor beta chains from one sample sequenced in a study of regulatory T cells in long-lasting Graves disease. Time point meaning: newly diagnosed GD, antithyroid drugs for less than 3 months. TCR sequences were obtained from RNA taken from PBMCs. Construction of TCR beta libraries relied on iRepertoire HTBI primers and on Arm-PCR targeting CDR3 regions. TCRdb processed the multiplex PCR reads anew with MiXCR; each CDR3 protein has one entry. The sample lists 420,000 or so distinct CDR3 sequences, roughly 15% occurring once. These records were also assigned to another study, of T cells in Graves' hyperthyroidism and ophthalmopathy.

The sample was peripheral blood mononuclear cells (PBMCs), taken at new diagnosis, from a patient treated with antithyroid drugs. Receptors were obtained from a woman in her late teens or twenties with Graves disease.

At least ten counts were recorded for this clonotype. The chain recombines TRBV28 with TRBJ1-1; D is uncertain. This CDR3 region has 15 residues. Germline CDR1 and CDR2: MDHEN and SYDVKM. V lost 4 bases and J lost 3, with 15 bases in between. CDR3 in amino acids: CASSSRIGVDTEAFF. The DNA of the CDR3 is TGTGCCAGCAGTTCCAGAATCGGGGTGGACACTGAAGCTTTCTTT.

This clonotype was picked up a small number of times. A far bigger clonotype differs at one base, so this is likely a read error. This rearrangement joins TRBV27 to TRBJ2-5; 7 nucleotides match TRBD1. Germline assignment: CDR1 MNHEY and CDR2 SMNVEV (reference sequence). The ends lost 3 bases at V and 11 bases at J; junction bases unmatched: 9. The CDR3 is made up of 13 amino acids. The CDR3: CASSFGQADEQYF. The CDR3, as DNA: TGTGCCAGCAGTTTTGGACAGGCCGATGAGCAGTACTTC.

Many counts were recorded for this clonotype. The chain links TRBV27 to TRBJ2-7, with D hard to call. The CDR3 consists of 13 residues. Trimming left V 8 bases short and J 2 bases short, with 13 bases between. Germline V gives CDR1 MNHEY, CDR2 SMNVEV (reference sequence). In DNA, the CDR3 is TGTGCCAGCTCGCGAACGCCTGCCTACGAGCAGTACTTC. Protein sequence: CASSRTPAYEQYF.

This clonotype turned up a few times. CDR3 amino acids: CASSPGLAGGPAYNEQFF. For the CDR3, the DNA is TGCGCCAGCAGCCCGGGACTAGCGGGAGGACCCGCTTACAATGAGCAGTTCTTC. V gene TRBV5-1 combines with J gene TRBJ2-1, with 15 positions matching TRBD2. The CDR3 spans 18 residues. V shed 4 bases, J shed 4 bases, and the junction held 9 bases outside the gene matches. CDR1 is SGHRS and CDR2 is YFSETQ in the germline V gene.

The sample holds many counts of this clonotype. The rearrangement joins TRBV7-2 to TRBJ2-5; 10 bases agree with TRBD1. Looked up from germline, CDR1 is SGHTA and CDR2 is FQGNSA. With 5 bases clipped from V and 5 bases from J, the junction kept 5 bases outside the gene matches. This CDR3 has 14 amino acids. The CDR3 protein is CASSTDRGRETQYF. The CDR3 bases are TGTGCCAGCAGCACAGACAGGGGGCGGGAGACCCAGTACTTC.

This clonotype was seen a few times. The chain uses TRBV6-1 and TRBJ2-2; either TRBD1 or TRBD2 may supply D (5 bases each). CDR1 is MNHNS, CDR2 SASEGT, per germline. The CDR3 runs 15 residues. With 7 bases removed from V and 1 base from J, the gap between germline ends came to 13 bases. CDR3 in amino acids: CASNRDPKNTGELFF. DNA of the CDR3: TGTGCCAGCAACCGGGACCCCAAGAACACCGGGGAGCTGTTTTTT.

A few counts support this clonotype. This chain links TRBV15 with TRBJ1-2; D remains ambiguous. The germline V gene has CDR1 LNHNV and CDR2 YYDKDF (reference sequence). The V end lost 0 bases, the J end lost 2 bases, and 10 bases lay between the germline ends. The CDR3 is 15 amino acids. CDR3 loop: CATSREVLSNYGYTF. Here the CDR3 DNA reads TGTGCCACCAGCAGAGAAGTCTTGAGCAACTATGGCTACACCTTC.

Many counts were recorded for this clonotype. The chain uses TRBV7-2 and TRBJ2-1; D is unclear. V dropped 4 bases and J dropped 0 bases, with 10 bases sitting between them. This CDR3 comprises 15 residues. The germline CDR1 and CDR2 sequences are SGHTA and FQGNSA. CDR3 protein: CASSSYSSSYNEQFF. CDR3 DNA: TGTGCCAGCAGCTCTTACTCGAGCTCCTACAATGAGCAGTTCTTC.

This clonotype was found many times. The J gene is TRBJ2-7, the V gene TRBV2; weak D call: TRBD1 (5 bases). The V gene lost 6 bases and the J gene lost 4 bases, with 10 bases spanning the gap. This CDR3 is built from 12 residues. The germline V gene encodes CDR1 SNHLY and CDR2 FYNNEI. CDR3 nucleotide sequence: TGTGCCAGCAGGGACAACTATTACGAGCAGTACTTC. Translated, it gives CASRDNYYEQYF. Complete variable domain (other parts from reference TRBV2 and TRBJ2-7): EPEVTQTPSHQVTQMGQEVILRCVPISNHLYFYWYRQILGQKVEFLVSFYNNEISEKSEIFDDQFSVERPDGSNFTLKIRSTKLEDSAMYFCASRDNYYEQYFGPGTRLTVT.

At least ten counts were recorded for this clonotype. The rearrangement links TRBV7-9 to TRBJ2-2; D is undetermined. This CDR3 has 13 amino acids. The germline gives CDR1 SEHNR, CDR2 FQNEAQ (reference sequence). Trimming took 8 bases from V and 1 from J, leaving 8 bases between them. CDR3 protein: CASRAGNTGELFF. The CDR3 DNA reads as TGTGCCAGCCGCGCTGGGAACACCGGGGAGCTGTTTTTT.

This chain uses TRBV7-3 with TRBJ2-1; maybe TRBD1 (6 bases). The CDR3 length is 15 residues. Germline V gene sequence: CDR1 SGHTA, CDR2 FQGTGA. V lost 5 bases and J lost 5, with 16 bases in between. CDR3 sequence reads: CASSIRGPDHNEQFF. CDR3 coding DNA: TGTGCCAGCAGCATCAGGGGACCCGACCACAATGAGCAGTTCTTC. Filled out from reference TRBV7-3 and TRBJ2-1, the complete variable domain reads GAGVSQTPSNKVTEKGKYVELRCDPISGHTALYWYRQSLGQGPEFLIYFQGTGAADDSGLPNDRFFAVRPEGSVSTLKIQRTERGDSAVYLCASSIRGPDHNEQFFGPGTRLTVL.

In DNA form, the CDR3 reads TGTGCCACCAGCAGAGATTTGACACCACAAGAGACCCAGTACTTC. Its translation is CATSRDLTPQETQYF. The chain joins TRBV15 to TRBJ2-5; D not resolved. The V and J ends lost 0 bases and 2 bases respectively, with 10 bases between them. This CDR3 region has 15 residues. The germline V gene encodes CDR1 LNHNV and CDR2 YYDKDF (reference sequence).

This clonotype was counted many times. This chain connects TRBV29-1 to TRBJ2-1, with TRBD2 identical over 10 bases. In germline, CDR1 is SQVTM, CDR2 ANQGSEA. Unmatched junction bases numbered 13, after V lost 6 bases and J lost 8 bases. The CDR3 sequence is 15 residues long. CDR3 protein: CSVAGSPSGSDEQFF. CDR3 DNA sequence: TGCAGCGTGGCGGGGTCTCCTAGCGGGAGTGATGAGCAGTTCTTC.

This clonotype was found many times. The chain recombines TRBV7-9 with TRBJ2-5, with a possible D match to TRBD1 (5 bases). The V and J ends lost 6 bases and 2 bases respectively, with 10 bases between them. This CDR3 has 13 residues. In germline, CDR1 is SEHNR, CDR2 FQNEAQ (reference sequence). CDR3 region: CASSDRNQETQYF. The CDR3 region has the DNA TGTGCCAGCAGTGACAGAAATCAAGAGACCCAGTACTTC. Full variable domain (missing parts from reference TRBV7-9 and TRBJ2-5): DTGVSQNPRHKITKRGQNVTFRCDPISEHNRLYWYRQTLGQGPEFLTYFQNEAQLEKSRLLSDRFSAERPKGSFSTLEIQRTEQGDSAMYLCASSDRNQETQYFGPGTRLLVL.

This clonotype has just a few counts. The CDR3 nucleotides are TGTGCCAGCTCACCAATTGGGGGGGCAACGGAGACCCAGTACTTC. Translating gives CASSPIGGATETQYF. The chain recombines TRBV18 with TRBJ2-5; possible D gene TRBD2, 7 bases. Trimming pared 2 bases from V and 5 bases from J, leaving 15 bases between. The germline CDR1 and CDR2 sequences are KGHSH and LQKENI. This CDR3 comprises 15 residues.

In its sample, this clonotype was seen many times. V usage is TRBV7-2 and J usage is TRBJ2-7, with D unclear. Germline-derived CDR1 and CDR2 are SGHTA and FQGNSA. Trimming took 0 bases from V and 1 from J, leaving 10 bases between them. The CDR3 covers 15 residues. For the CDR3, the DNA is TGTGCCAGCAGCTTAGCGGGCACCCCTTCCTACGAGCAGTACTTC. Its protein product is CASSLAGTPSYEQYF. Combining the CDR3 with reference TRBV7-2 and TRBJ2-7 gives the whole variable domain GAGVSQSPSNKVTEKGKDVELRCDPISGHTALYWYRQSLGQGLEFLIYFQGNSAPDKSGLPSDRFSAERTGGSVSTLTIQRTQQEDSAVYLCASSLAGTPSYEQYFGPGTRLTVT.

This chain uses TRBV7-2 with TRBJ1-2, with 7 bases that match TRBD1. Losses at the gene ends were 2 bases for V and 8 bases for J; bases not matched to a gene: 8. This CDR3 has 14 residues. Germline loops: CDR1 SGHTA, CDR2 FQGNSA. The CDR3 DNA follows: TGTGCCAGCAGCTTAAACTCAGGGGGAGAGGGCTACACCTTC. It encodes CASSLNSGGEGYTF. Using reference TRBV7-2 and TRBJ1-2 for the parts outside the CDR3, the full variable domain is GAGVSQSPSNKVTEKGKDVELRCDPISGHTALYWYRQSLGQGLEFLIYFQGNSAPDKSGLPSDRFSAERTGGSVSTLTIQRTQQEDSAVYLCASSLNSGGEGYTFGSGTRLTVV.

In this sample, this clonotype turned up a few times. V and J are TRBV19 and TRBJ1-3, with D possibly matching TRBD1 (6 bases). CDR3 size: 13 residues. Trimming removed 11 bases from V and 0 bases from J, with 11 bases in between. Germline V gene data show CDR1 as LNHDA and CDR2 as SQIVND (reference sequence). CDR3: CAAQGLSGNTIYF. The DNA of the CDR3 is TGTGCCGCACAGGGCCTCTCTGGAAACACCATATATTTT.

There are many counts of this clonotype. This rearrangement joins TRBV11-3 to TRBJ2-1, with TRBD2 identical over 7 bases. V was clipped by 3 bases and J by 3 bases; unmatched bases: 8. Germline assignment: CDR1 SGHNT and CDR2 YENEEA. The length of the CDR3 is 16 residues. CDR3 protein: CASSLTTASGYNEQFF. The CDR3 DNA reads TGTGCCAGCAGCTTGACGACGGCTAGCGGCTACAATGAGCAGTTCTTC.

This clonotype has a count of ten or more. The rearrangement uses TRBV12-3 or TRBV12-4 and TRBJ2-6; D is possibly TRBD1 or TRBD2 (5 bases each). This CDR3 comprises 16 residues. The V end was cut by 6 bases, the J end by 3 bases, with 15 bases between. The CDR3: CASSPPLGVGANVLTF. CDR3 nucleotides: TGTGCCAGCAGCCCGCCGTTGGGGGTTGGGGCCAACGTCCTGACTTTC.

In this sample, this clonotype turned up a few times. This sequence joins TRBV29-1 and TRBJ1-5; D remains ambiguous. V was pared by 3 bases and J by 7 bases, with 13 bases between. CDR1 is SQVTM and CDR2 is ANQGSEA in the germline V gene. This CDR3 is built from 13 residues. The CDR3 spells CSVEASPGQPQHF. The CDR3 DNA reads as TGCAGCGTTGAGGCATCTCCGGGCCAGCCCCAGCATTTT.

This chain's CDR3 is CASTTYPGTANTEAFF. The CDR3 nucleotides are TGTGCCAGCACCACTTACCCCGGGACAGCGAACACTGAAGCTTTCTTT. The chain couples TRBV28 to TRBJ1-1; TRBD1 matches 7 bases. V lost 7 bases, J lost 1 base, and 12 bases stayed unmatched. The CDR3 runs 16 residues. Germline V CDR1 and CDR2: MDHEN, SYDVKM.

The table lists this clonotype with a few counts. The chain's CDR3 is CASRQDPADTQYF. The CDR3 nucleotides are TGTGCCAGCAGACAAGACCCTGCGGATACGCAGTATTTT. The V and J genes are TRBV6-1 and TRBJ2-3; D gene unclear. Germline V gene sequence: CDR1 MNHNS, CDR2 SASEGT. The CDR3 runs 13 residues. V lost 6 bases and J 6 bases, leaving 13 bases between the germline ends.

The sample holds many counts of this clonotype. V and J are TRBV3-1 and TRBJ2-7; the D gene is possibly TRBD2 (5 bases). The CDR3 loop spans 14 amino acids. V shed 6 bases and J shed 3 bases, with 15 bases lying between them. Germline CDR1 and CDR2: LGHDT and YNNKEL (reference sequence). In DNA, the CDR3 is TGTGCCAGCAGGGCTAGCAGCAGGAACTACGAGCAGTACTTC. Translated, it gives CASRASSRNYEQYF.

This clonotype was picked up many times. CDR3 sequence reads: CSAREPPTGLMNTEAFF. The DNA of the CDR3 is TGCAGTGCTAGAGAGCCTCCGACAGGCTTAATGAACACTGAAGCTTTCTTT. The chain uses TRBV20-1 and TRBJ1-1; tentative D call: TRBD1 (6 bases). V lost 0 bases, J lost 0 bases, and 17 bases lay in between. CDR3 length: 17 residues. Germline V gene data show CDR1 as DFQATT and CDR2 as SNEGSKA (reference sequence).

V is TRBV7-9 and J is TRBJ1-5; D gene uncertain. V was pared by 1 base and J by 3 bases, with 10 bases between. Germline V gives CDR1 SEHNR, CDR2 FQNEAQ (reference sequence). The CDR3 runs to 15 residues. This chain's CDR3 is CASSLGGSFNQPQHF. CDR3 bases: TGTGCCAGCAGCTTAGGAGGGTCGTTCAATCAGCCCCAGCATTTT. The entire variable domain, with the rest obtained from reference TRBV7-9 and TRBJ1-5, is as follows: DTGVSQNPRHKITKRGQNVTFRCDPISEHNRLYWYRQTLGQGPEFLTYFQNEAQLEKSRLLSDRFSAERPKGSFSTLEIQRTEQGDSAMYLCASSLGGSFNQPQHFGDGTRLSIL.

This clonotype was seen at least ten times. The V call is TRBV3-1, the J call TRBJ2-3, with 9 bases that match TRBD2. From germline, CDR1 is LGHDT and CDR2 YNNKEL (reference sequence). Germline trimming cut 1 base from V and 0 bases from J; bases unmatched to any gene: 11. The CDR3 has 19 amino acids. The CDR3 region is CASSQGAGGPFGSTDTQYF. DNA of the CDR3: TGTGCCAGCAGCCAAGGGGCGGGAGGGCCCTTCGGTAGCACAGATACGCAGTATTTT.

This clonotype was observed many times. The rearrangement links TRBV28 to TRBJ2-1; D is unresolved. Trimming removed 6 bases at V and 4 bases at J, with 13 bases between. The CDR3 loop spans 14 amino acids. Germline loops: CDR1 MDHEN, CDR2 SYDVKM. DNA of the CDR3: TGTGCCAGCAGCCCGATCACTACTTACAATGAGCAGTTCTTC. Amino acids: CASSPITTYNEQFF. Drawing the rest from reference TRBV28 and TRBJ2-1, the complete variable domain is DVKVTQSSRYLVKRTGEKVFLECVQDMDHENMFWYRQDPGLGLRLIYFSYDVKMKEKGDIPEGYSVSREKKERFSLILESASTNQTSMYLCASSPITTYNEQFFGPGTRLTVL.